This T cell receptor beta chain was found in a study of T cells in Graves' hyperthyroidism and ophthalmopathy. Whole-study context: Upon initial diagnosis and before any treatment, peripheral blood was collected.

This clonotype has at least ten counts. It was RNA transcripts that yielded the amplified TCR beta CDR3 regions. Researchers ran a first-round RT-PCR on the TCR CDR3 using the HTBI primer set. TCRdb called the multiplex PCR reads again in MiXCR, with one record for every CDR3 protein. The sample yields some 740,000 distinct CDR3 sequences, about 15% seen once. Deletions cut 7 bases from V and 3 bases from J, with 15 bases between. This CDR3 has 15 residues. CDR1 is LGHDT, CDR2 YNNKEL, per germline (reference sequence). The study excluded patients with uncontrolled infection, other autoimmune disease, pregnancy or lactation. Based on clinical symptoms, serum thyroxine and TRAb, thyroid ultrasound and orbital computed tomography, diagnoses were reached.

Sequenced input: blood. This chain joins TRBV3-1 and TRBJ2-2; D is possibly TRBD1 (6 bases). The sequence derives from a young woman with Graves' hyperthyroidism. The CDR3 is CASTRGFWDTGELFF. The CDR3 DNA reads TGTGCCAGCACCAGGGGCTTCTGGGACACCGGGGAGCTGTTTTTT.